This TCR beta chain comes out of a study of T cells in Graves' hyperthyroidism and ophthalmopathy. Amplification targeted TCR beta CDR3 regions from RNA transcripts. When the TCR CDR3 underwent first-round RT-PCR, the HTBI primer set was used. One entry per CDR3 protein, called by TCRdb with MiXCR from the multiplex PCR reads. The sample holds some 760,000 distinct CDR3 sequences, about 14% seen once. There are a few counts of this clonotype. This clonotype was sampled from a woman under 30 with Graves' hyperthyroidism. The sequenced sample consisted of blood.

CDR3 sequence reads: CASSQKSSGQGIGNTGELFF. The DNA for the CDR3 is TGCGCCAGCAGCCAAAAATCCTCGGGACAGGGGATCGGGAACACCGGGGAGCTGTTTTTT. The J gene is TRBJ2-2, the V gene TRBV5-1; TRBD1 matches at 10 bases. CDR3 length equals 20 residues. From germline, CDR1 is SGHRS and CDR2 YFSETQ. With 4 bases clipped from V and 1 base from J, the junction kept 16 bases outside the gene matches.